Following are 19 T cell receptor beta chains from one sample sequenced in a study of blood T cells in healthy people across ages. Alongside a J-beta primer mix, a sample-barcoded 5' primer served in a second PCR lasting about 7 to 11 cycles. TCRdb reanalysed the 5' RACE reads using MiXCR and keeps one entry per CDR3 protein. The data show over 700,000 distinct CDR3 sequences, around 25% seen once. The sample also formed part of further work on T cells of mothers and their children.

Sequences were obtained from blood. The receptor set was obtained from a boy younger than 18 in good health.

CDR3 DNA: TGTGCCAGCAGTAGAGACAGGGATCGCAACGAGCAGTACTTC. Translated, it gives CASSRDRDRNEQYF. This chain links TRBV6-5 with TRBJ2-7; 7 bases line up with TRBD1. Germline V gene sequence: CDR1 MNHEY, CDR2 SVGAGI. V shed 5 bases, J shed 5 bases, and the junction held 9 bases outside the gene matches. This CDR3 has 14 amino acids.

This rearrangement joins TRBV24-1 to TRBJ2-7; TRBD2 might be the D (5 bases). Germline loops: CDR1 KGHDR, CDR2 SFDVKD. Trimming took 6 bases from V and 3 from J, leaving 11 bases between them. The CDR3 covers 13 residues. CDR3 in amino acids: CATSPTGSYEQYF. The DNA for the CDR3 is TGTGCCACCAGTCCAACTGGGAGCTACGAGCAGTACTTC.

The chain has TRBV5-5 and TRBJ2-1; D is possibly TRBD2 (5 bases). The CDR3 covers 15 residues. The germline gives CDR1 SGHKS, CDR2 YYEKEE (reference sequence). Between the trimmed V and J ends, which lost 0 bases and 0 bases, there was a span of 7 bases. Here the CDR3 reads CASSLAGFSYNEQFF. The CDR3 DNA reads TGTGCCAGCAGCTTGGCGGGGTTCTCCTACAATGAGCAGTTCTTC.

The CDR3 nucleotides are TGTGCCAGTACGACAGGGCCGAAAGAGACCCAGTACTTC. Protein product: CASTTGPKETQYF. The chain joins TRBV12-3 or TRBV12-4 to TRBJ2-5, with 7 bases matching TRBD1. The CDR3 is 13 amino acids. V lost 9 bases to trimming and J lost 3 bases; unmatched junction nucleotides: 7.

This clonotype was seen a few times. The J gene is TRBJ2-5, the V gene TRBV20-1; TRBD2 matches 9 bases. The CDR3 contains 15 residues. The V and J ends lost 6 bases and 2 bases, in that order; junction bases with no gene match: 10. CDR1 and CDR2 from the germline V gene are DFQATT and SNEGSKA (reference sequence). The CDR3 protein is CSAAPGLALQETQYF. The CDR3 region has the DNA TGCAGTGCGGCACCGGGACTAGCCCTACAAGAGACCCAGTACTTC.

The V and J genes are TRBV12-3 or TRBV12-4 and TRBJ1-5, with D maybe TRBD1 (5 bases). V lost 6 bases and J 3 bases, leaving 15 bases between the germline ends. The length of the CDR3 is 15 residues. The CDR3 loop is CASRPGTTANQPQHF. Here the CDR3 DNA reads TGTGCCAGCAGGCCGGGGACCACTGCCAATCAGCCCCAGCATTTT.

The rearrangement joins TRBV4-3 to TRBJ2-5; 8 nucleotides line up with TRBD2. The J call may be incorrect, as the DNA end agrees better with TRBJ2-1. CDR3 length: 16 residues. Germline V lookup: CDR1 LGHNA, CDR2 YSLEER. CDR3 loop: CASSQDHIGGAYEQFF. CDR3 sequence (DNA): TGCGCCAGCAGCCAAGATCATATCGGGGGGGCGTATGAGCAGTTCTTC.

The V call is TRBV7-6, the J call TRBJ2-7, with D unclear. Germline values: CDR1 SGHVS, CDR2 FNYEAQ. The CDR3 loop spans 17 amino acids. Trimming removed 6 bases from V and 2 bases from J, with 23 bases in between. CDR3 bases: TGTGCCAGCAGACCACAAAAATCAGACATTCTTCCCTACGAGCAGTACTTC. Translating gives CASRPQKSDILPYEQYF.

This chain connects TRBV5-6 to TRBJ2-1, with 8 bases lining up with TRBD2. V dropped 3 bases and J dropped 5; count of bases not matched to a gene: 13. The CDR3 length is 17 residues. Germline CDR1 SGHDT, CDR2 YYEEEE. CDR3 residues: CASSWAGSGRFDNEQFF. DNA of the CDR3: TGTGCCAGCAGCTGGGCTGGGAGCGGGAGATTCGACAATGAGCAGTTCTTC.

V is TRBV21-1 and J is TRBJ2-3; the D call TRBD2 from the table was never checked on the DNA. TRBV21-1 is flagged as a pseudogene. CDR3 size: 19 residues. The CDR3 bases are TGTGCCAGCAGCAAAGGGGCCCCGCTACCCAGCCTAAGCACAGATACGCAGTATTTT. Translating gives CASSKGAPLPSLSTDTQYF.

The CDR3 coding sequence is TGCAGTGCTAGAGTCACAGGGTCCCCTTCCTCTAACTATGGCTACACCTTC. Protein product: CSARVTGSPSSNYGYTF. The chain has TRBV20-1 and TRBJ1-2; D is perhaps TRBD1 (6 bases). CDR1 is DFQATT and CDR2 is SNEGSKA in the germline V gene (reference sequence). The CDR3 totals 17 residues. Trimming removed 1 base from V and 0 bases from J, with 18 bases in between.

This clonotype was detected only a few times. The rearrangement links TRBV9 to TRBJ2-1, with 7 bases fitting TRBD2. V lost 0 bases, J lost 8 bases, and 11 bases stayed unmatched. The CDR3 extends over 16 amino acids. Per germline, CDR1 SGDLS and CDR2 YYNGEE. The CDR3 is CASSVDVGGPFDEQFF. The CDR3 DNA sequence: TGTGCCAGCAGCGTAGATGTGGGAGGGCCCTTCGATGAGCAGTTCTTC.

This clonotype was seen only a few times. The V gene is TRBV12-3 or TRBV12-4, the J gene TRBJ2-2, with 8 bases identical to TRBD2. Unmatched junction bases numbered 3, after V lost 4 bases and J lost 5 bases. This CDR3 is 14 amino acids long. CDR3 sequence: CASSSRGGTGELFF. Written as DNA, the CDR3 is TGTGCCAGCAGTTCACGGGGGGGGACCGGGGAGCTGTTTTTT.

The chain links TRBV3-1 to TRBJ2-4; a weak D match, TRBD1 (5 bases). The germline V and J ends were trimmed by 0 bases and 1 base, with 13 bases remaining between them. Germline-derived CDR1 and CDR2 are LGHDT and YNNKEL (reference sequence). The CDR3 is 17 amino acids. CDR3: CASSQDQWTHAKNIQYF. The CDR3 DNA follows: TGTGCCAGCAGCCAAGATCAATGGACACACGCCAAAAACATTCAGTACTTC.

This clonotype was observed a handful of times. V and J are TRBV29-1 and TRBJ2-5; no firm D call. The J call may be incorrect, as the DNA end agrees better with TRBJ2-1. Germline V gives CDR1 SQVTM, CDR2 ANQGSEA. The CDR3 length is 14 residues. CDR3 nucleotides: TGCAGCGTTGAGTTAGCTACCCTGTACAATGAGCAGTTCTTC. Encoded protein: CSVELATLYNEQFF.

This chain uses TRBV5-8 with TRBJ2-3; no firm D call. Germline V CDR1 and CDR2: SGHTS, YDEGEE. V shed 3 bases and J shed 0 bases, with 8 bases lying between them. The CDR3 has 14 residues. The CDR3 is CASSSWSSTDTQYF. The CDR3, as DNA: TGTGCCAGCAGCTCCTGGTCGAGCACAGATACGCAGTATTTT.

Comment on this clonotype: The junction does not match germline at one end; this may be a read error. The CDR3 protein is CASSVSGGAQETQYF. As DNA, the CDR3 is TGCGCCAGCAGCGTATCTGGTGGGGCCCAAGAGACCCAGTACTTC. The genes are TRBV9 and TRBJ2-5; D may be TRBD1 (5 bases). This CDR3 spans 15 amino acids. In germline, CDR1 is SGDLS, CDR2 YYNGEE.

CDR3 residues: CASRLGVGRPRETQYF. CDR3 nucleotide sequence: TGTGCCAGCAGACTCGGGGTGGGGAGGCCGCGGGAGACCCAGTACTTC. J is TRBJ2-5 and V is TRBV25-1; TRBD2 might be the D (6 bases). V was trimmed by 6 bases and J by 5 bases, leaving 22 bases between them. The germline gives CDR1 MGHDK, CDR2 SYGVNS. This CDR3 has 16 amino acids.

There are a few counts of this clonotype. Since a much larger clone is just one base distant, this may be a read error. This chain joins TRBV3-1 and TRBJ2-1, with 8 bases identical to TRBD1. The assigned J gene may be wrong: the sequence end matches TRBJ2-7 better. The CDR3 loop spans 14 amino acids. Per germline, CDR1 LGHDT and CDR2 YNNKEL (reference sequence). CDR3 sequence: CASSQGQGASEQYF. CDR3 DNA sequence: TGTGCCAGCAGCCAAGGGCAGGGGGCCTCCGAGCAGTACTTC.